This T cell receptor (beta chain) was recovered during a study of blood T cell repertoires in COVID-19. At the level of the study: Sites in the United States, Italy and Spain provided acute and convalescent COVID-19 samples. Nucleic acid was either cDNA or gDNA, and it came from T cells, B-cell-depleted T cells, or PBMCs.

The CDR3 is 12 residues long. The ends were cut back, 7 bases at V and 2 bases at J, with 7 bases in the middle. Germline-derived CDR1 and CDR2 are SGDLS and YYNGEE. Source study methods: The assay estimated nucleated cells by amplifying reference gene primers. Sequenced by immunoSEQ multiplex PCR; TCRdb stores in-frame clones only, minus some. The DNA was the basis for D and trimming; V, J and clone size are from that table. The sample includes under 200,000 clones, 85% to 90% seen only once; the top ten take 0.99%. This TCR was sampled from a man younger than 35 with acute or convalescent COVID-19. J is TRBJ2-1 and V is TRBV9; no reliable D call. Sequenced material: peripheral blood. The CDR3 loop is CASGATYNEQFF. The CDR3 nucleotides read TGTGCCAGCGGAGCGACCTACAATGAGCAGTTCTTC.